At least ten counts were recorded for the clone carrying this T cell receptor (beta chain). What it recognizes is unknown. These data originate in a study of T cells in Graves' hyperthyroidism and ophthalmopathy. Study-wide results and caveats: Blood also held most thyroid clonotypes expanded beyond 0.001.

The CDR3 spans 14 residues. Trimming pared 0 bases from V and 9 bases from J, leaving 14 bases between. The investigators amplified TCR beta CDR3 regions from RNA transcripts. TCR CDR3 regions were first amplified by RT-PCR with HTBI primers. In TCRdb, the multiplex PCR reads were re-called with MiXCR into one record per CDR3 protein. The table includes approximately 480,000 distinct CDR3 sequences, roughly 20% detected once. Each patient was aged 18 to 65 and had newly diagnosed hyperthyroidism of under 2 months' duration. This sample holds PBMCs from approximately 9 ml fresh peripheral blood. This chain uses TRBV12-3 or TRBV12-4 with TRBJ1-2; D gene uncertain. Sequenced: blood. This receptor was obtained from a man between 18 and 29 years old with Graves' hyperthyroidism. The CDR3 bases are TGTGCCAGCAGTTTAGCCGGTCGGTTGGGGAGCTACACCTTC. This encodes CASSLAGRLGSYTF.